The T cell receptor (beta chain) described here comes from a study of shared clonotypes between healthy human individuals. CD4+ cell separation produced CD45RA+ naive and CD45RA-negative memory subsets. Replicate PCRs from sorted subsets contained roughly 190 ng DNA, which is 30,000 to 35,000 T cell genomes. Generated by immunoSEQ multiplex PCR, the TCRdb table keeps only in-frame clones and is missing some. There are 2,500,000 or so clones in the sample; more than 90% occur only once, and over 0.12% lies in the top ten. General observations from the study: The study's rarefaction showed incomplete sorted-subset sequencing despite large depth. Shared clonotypes across all four donors exceeded non-shared ones in generation probability.

Per the germline V gene, CDR1 is SGHRS and CDR2 is YFSETQ. This CDR3 is built from 13 residues. Trimming cost V 4 bases and J 0 bases, with 4 bases left between them. Points on this clone: What it binds is unknown.

The sequenced material came from naive CD4+ T cells sorted from blood. This sample's subset: CD45RA+ positively selected. The receptor comes from a man aged 18 to 30 in good health. This chain joins TRBV5-1 and TRBJ2-2; no clear D gene. In nucleotides, the CDR3 is TGCGCCAGCAGCAACGCGAACACCGGGGAGCTGTTTTTT. It translates to CASSNANTGELFF.